The sequence of this T cell receptor (beta chain) was determined in a study of beta chain features in type 1 diabetes. Study information: Sorted cells numbering over 95,000,000 were examined across all samples. Study results and caveats: All four CD4+ subsets of Type 1 diabetes patients contained TCRB CDR3s that were moderately but significantly shorter.

CDR1 is SEHNR, CDR2 FQNEAQ, per germline (reference sequence). CDR3 length: 14 amino acids. The V end was cut by 5 bases, the J end by 0 bases, with 10 bases between. This clone was found a few times. What it binds is not known. The entirety of the isolated RNA underwent reverse transcription, so expressed TCRB transcripts were sequenced. The repertoire was sequenced with immunoSEQ multiplex PCR; TCRdb's copy has only in-frame clones and lacks some. The table records about 900,000 clones, 15% to 20% of them present only once. V and J are TRBV7-9 and TRBJ1-1, with TRBD1 as a possible D gene (5 bases). The TCR sequence derives from a woman aged 18-35 years in good health. Sequenced input: naive CD4+ T cells from blood. The CDR3 sequence is CASSKTAMNTEAFF. Written as DNA, the CDR3 is TGTGCCAGCAGCAAGACAGCCATGAACACTGAAGCTTTCTTT.